This T cell receptor beta chain was captured in a study of blood T cell repertoires in COVID-19. As for the study in general: Researchers got acute and convalescent COVID-19 samples from the United States, Italy and Spain.

As handled by the study authors: Estimation of nucleated cell counts relied on the amplification of reference gene primers. Profiling relied on immunoSEQ multiplex PCR, and the TCRdb table lists in-frame clones only, not all of them. D and trimming were read from the DNA, whereas the V and J calls and clone size are those reported in that table. The sample lists 350,000 to 400,000 clones, roughly 90% occurring once. Participant-given clinical history determined each cohort assignment. This CDR3 region has 15 residues. Trimming took off 5 bases at V and 4 bases at J, with 17 bases between the two ends. Germline CDR1 SGHTA, CDR2 FQGNSA.

The TCR sequence derives from a woman in her twenties or thirties with acute COVID-19. The chain combines TRBV7-2 with TRBJ1-2; no clear D gene. Sequencing input: PBMCs or T cells enriched from blood (not recorded which). This CDR3 reads CASSRLVDRVYGYTF. The CDR3 nucleotides are TGTGCCAGCAGCCGCCTCGTAGATCGTGTCTATGGCTACACCTTC.